The T cell receptor beta chain under discussion was sequenced for a study of identical twins. The CDR3 runs 12 residues. Germline loops: CDR1 DFQATT, CDR2 SNEGSKA (reference sequence). V lost 6 bases and J lost 3; bases outside the gene matches: 4. Findings and caveats of the study: Fewer insertions characterized abundant cord blood beta clonotypes, whereas memory repertoires showed none.

TCRdb called the 5' RACE reads again in MiXCR, with one record for every CDR3 protein. The data show about 520,000 distinct CDR3 sequences, 20% to 25% seen once. Comments on this clonotype: The antigen is not known.

The sample was also linked to a second study, of T cells expressing NK-cell markers. That work states: Sorted CD3+CD56+NKG2C+, CD3+CD56+NKG2C- and CD3+CD56-NKG2C+ T-cell subsets were beta-chain profiled. In four donors, these clonotypes also led the CD3+CD56-NKG2C+ fraction.

The chain links TRBV20-1 to TRBJ1-2; 7 bases are shared with TRBD1. Sequencing was done on a sample of CD4+ T cells sorted from blood. This TCR was sampled from a woman aged 18-35 years in good health. CDR3 bases: TGCAGTGCCCCCCAGGGGGACTATGGCTACACCTTC. Translating gives CSAPQGDYGYTF.